This T cell receptor (beta chain) was sequenced during a study of control samples from healthy donors and cancer patients. Assay used: immunoSEQ multiplex PCR; TCRdb lists only in-frame clones, some missing. The table has a few hundred thousand clones, 90% seen once. Trimming removed 1 base at V and 5 bases at J, with 7 bases between. The CDR3 extends over 13 amino acids. In germline, CDR1 is SGHRS, CDR2 YFSETQ. The gene calls are TRBV5-1 and TRBJ1-5; no firm D call. The sequenced sample consisted of PBMCs. This clonotype originated in a middle-aged man with head and neck cancer. This chain's CDR3 is CASSLSGDQPQHF. In nucleotides, the CDR3 is TGCGCCAGCAGCTTGAGTGGGGATCAGCCCCAGCATTTT.